The 31 T cell receptor beta chains presented below share a single source sample, sequenced in a study of PD-L1 blockade in urothelial cancer. Method: immunoSEQ multiplex PCR; TCRdb's copy keeps in-frame clones and lacks some. The data contain roughly 100,000 clones, about 85% of them singletons. This specimen consisted of PBMCs, obtained around atezolizumab (anti-PD-L1) treatment. The receptors originated from a man aged 50 or older with urothelial cancer.

CDR3 loop: CASSLLTGKQGVANNEQFF. The CDR3 nucleotides are TGCGCCAGCAGCCTATTGACAGGCAAGCAAGGGGTAGCTAACAATGAGCAGTTCTTC. The rearrangement uses TRBV5-1 and TRBJ2-1, with a weak D call TRBD1 (6 bases). Germline V CDR1 and CDR2: SGHRS, YFSETQ. V was pared by 4 bases and J by 5 bases, with 28 bases between. The CDR3 consists of 19 residues. Full variable domain (outside the CDR3, taken from reference TRBV5-1 and TRBJ2-1): KAGVTQTPRYLIKTRGQQVTLSCSPISGHRSVSWYQQTPGQGLQFLFEYFSETQRNKGNFPGRFSGRQFSNSRSEMNVSTLELGDSALYLCASSLLTGKQGVANNEQFFGPGTRLTVL.

The chain recombines TRBV30 with TRBJ1-5; 12 bases fit TRBD1. Germline CDR1 reads GTSNPN; CDR2 reads SVGIG (reference sequence). V dropped 5 bases and J dropped 5; count of bases not matched to a gene: 4. The CDR3 loop spans 14 amino acids. CDR3 DNA: TGTGCCTGGTCCGGGACAGGGGGCGATCAGCCCCAGCATTTT. This translates into CAWSGTGGDQPQHF. Together with reference TRBV30 and TRBJ1-5, the CDR3 gives the full variable domain: SQTIHQWPATLVQPVGSPLSLECTVEGTSNPNLYWYRQAAGRGLQLLFYSVGIGQISSEVPQNLSASRPQDRQFILSSKKLLLSDSGFYLCAWSGTGGDQPQHFGDGTRLSIL.

The chain is built from TRBV6-5 and TRBJ2-1; D is undetermined. V was clipped by 4 bases and J by 5 bases, with 3 bases between them. The CDR3 covers 11 residues. The germline V gene has CDR1 MNHEY and CDR2 SVGAGI. Here the CDR3 DNA reads TGTGCCAGCAGTTTCAACAATGAGCAGTTCTTC. Translation gives CASSFNNEQFF.

V usage is TRBV10-3 and J usage is TRBJ2-3, with TRBD1 matching over 8 bases. After removal of 3 bases from V and 4 bases from J, the junction contained 18 bases not matched to a gene. Germline CDR1 ENHRY, CDR2 SYGVKD. The CDR3 runs 19 residues. This CDR3 is CAISDQHYGQGAGADTQYF. DNA for the CDR3: TGTGCCATCAGTGACCAGCATTACGGGCAGGGGGCTGGGGCAGATACGCAGTATTTT.

The gene calls are TRBV14 and TRBJ2-1; 10 bases fit TRBD1. CDR1 is SGHDN and CDR2 is FVKESK in the germline V gene. This CDR3 comprises 16 residues. The ends lost 4 bases at V and 6 bases at J; junction bases unmatched: 9. CDR3 region: CASSPPGQGFLNEQFF. DNA of the CDR3: TGTGCCAGCAGCCCGCCGGGACAGGGGTTCCTCAATGAGCAGTTCTTC.

This clone appeared a few times. The V and J genes are TRBV5-1 and TRBJ1-1, with D maybe TRBD1 (5 bases). The V end was cut by 3 bases, the J end by 6 bases, with 15 bases between. CDR1 and CDR2 (germline): SGHRS, YFSETQ. This CDR3 has 14 amino acids. CDR3 nucleotide sequence: TGCGCCAGCAGCTCGGGGGAACCGGGTTCTGAAGCTTTCTTT. This translates into CASSSGEPGSEAFF.

This clone has only a few counts. The chain links TRBV6-1 to TRBJ1-6; D perhaps matches TRBD1 (5 bases). Germline-derived CDR1 and CDR2 are MNHNS and SASEGT. The V end lost 7 bases, the J end lost 8 bases, and 15 bases lay between the germline ends. The CDR3 is made up of 14 amino acids. Written as DNA, the CDR3 is TGTGCCAGCAAGAAGACAGTTATCGATTCACCCCTCCACTTT. It yields the protein CASKKTVIDSPLHF.

The gene calls are TRBV27 and TRBJ2-1; 9 bases match TRBD2. The ends lost 4 bases at V and 3 bases at J; junction bases unmatched: 13. This CDR3 spans 18 amino acids. Germline loops: CDR1 MNHEY, CDR2 SMNVEV (reference sequence). CDR3 nucleotide sequence: TGTGCCAGCAGTTCCCCGGGGGGTAGCGGGAGAAGCTACAATGAGCAGTTCTTC. Residues: CASSSPGGSGRSYNEQFF.

J is TRBJ2-3 and V is TRBV7-6; maybe TRBD2 (6 bases). V was shortened by 0 bases and J by 5 bases, with 12 bases between the two germline ends. This CDR3 comprises 15 residues. Germline values: CDR1 SGHVS, CDR2 FNYEAQ. CDR3 in DNA: TGTGCCAGCAGCTTAGCTAGCGGAGGTTTAGATACGCAGTATTTT. Residues: CASSLASGGLDTQYF.

The chain uses TRBV7-3 and TRBJ2-1; 7 positions agree with TRBD2. Trimming took 3 bases from V and 7 from J; bases not matched to a gene: 9. Germline V gene sequence: CDR1 SGHTA, CDR2 FQGTGA. This CDR3 has 15 residues. The CDR3 reads CASSLTKTSSNEQFF. The CDR3 nucleotides read TGTGCCAGCAGCTTGACCAAGACTAGCTCGAATGAGCAGTTCTTC.

The chain combines TRBV28 with TRBJ1-2; TRBD1 agrees at 7 bases. CDR1 is MDHEN and CDR2 is SYDVKM in the germline V gene. V lost 6 bases, J lost 5 bases, and 9 bases stayed unmatched. The CDR3 has 14 amino acids. CDR3 sequence reads: CASREQGQLYGYTF. The CDR3 DNA sequence: TGTGCCAGCAGGGAACAGGGACAGCTATATGGCTACACCTTC.

This clone appeared a few times. This CDR3 reads CASSQELPLAAGGGEQYF. CDR3 nucleotides: TGCGCCAGCAGCCAAGAACTCCCGCTTGCAGCGGGAGGAGGCGAGCAGTACTTC. The rearrangement joins TRBV4-1 to TRBJ2-7, with 9 bases that match TRBD2. The CDR3 is 18 amino acids. V was pared by 0 bases and J by 6 bases, with 15 bases of the junction left unmatched. The V gene's germline CDR1 is MGHRA and CDR2 YSYEKL.

V is TRBV2 and J is TRBJ2-5; 10 bases match TRBD2. The V gene's germline CDR1 is SNHLY and CDR2 FYNNEI. The V gene end was trimmed by 7 bases and the J gene end by 5 bases; junction bases not matched to a gene: 10. This CDR3 is built from 15 residues. The DNA for the CDR3 is TGTGCCAGCACCCCGGGACTAGCGTTAGGGGAGACCCAGTACTTC. Translating it yields CASTPGLALGETQYF.

This chain links TRBV6-1 with TRBJ2-1; a possible D gene is TRBD1 (6 bases). V lost 10 bases, J lost 4 bases, and 20 bases lay in between. CDR1 and CDR2 from the germline V gene are MNHNS and SASEGT. This CDR3 contains 15 residues. The DNA of the CDR3 is TGTGCCATTAAGCTTACCCAGGGGACGTACAATGAGCAGTTCTTC. Translated: CAIKLTQGTYNEQFF.

The CDR3 DNA follows: TGCGCCAGCAGCCAAGAGGCCGACAGATACAATGAGCAGTTCTTC. Amino acids: CASSQEADRYNEQFF. This sequence joins TRBV4-1 and TRBJ2-1, with a weak D call TRBD1 (5 bases). The CDR3 has 15 residues. Germline V gene lookup returns CDR1 MGHRA and CDR2 YSYEKL. Trimming pared 0 bases from V and 4 bases from J, leaving 10 bases between.

This sequence joins TRBV5-5 and TRBJ1-5; D not resolved. Germline V lookup: CDR1 SGHKS, CDR2 YYEKEE (reference sequence). V was trimmed by 1 base and J by 5 bases, leaving 16 bases between them. The CDR3 spans 16 residues. The CDR3 coding sequence is TGTGCCAGCAGCTTGACCCGGGCGGGAGCGGATCAGCCCCAGCATTTT. This gives the protein CASSLTRAGADQPQHF. The full variable domain, rest sourced from reference TRBV5-5 and TRBJ1-5, is DAGVTQSPTHLIKTRGQQVTLRCSPISGHKSVSWYQQVLGQGPQFIFQYYEKEERGRGNFPDRFSARQFPNYSSELNVNALLLGDSALYLCASSLTRAGADQPQHFGDGTRLSIL.

This chain joins TRBV9 and TRBJ1-3; D gene uncertain. From germline, CDR1 is SGDLS and CDR2 YYNGEE. V dropped 0 bases and J dropped 0 bases, with 7 bases sitting between them. This CDR3 spans 15 amino acids. The CDR3 reads CASSVDPGSGNTIYF. The CDR3 DNA is TGTGCCAGCAGCGTAGACCCGGGCTCTGGAAACACCATATATTTT.

Concerning this clone itself: An end of the junction differs from the germline gene, which may be a read error. This rearrangement joins TRBV11-2 to TRBJ1-1; 10 bases map to TRBD1. Germline-derived CDR1 and CDR2 are SGHAT and FQNNGV. This CDR3 region has 16 residues. The CDR3 nucleotides are TGTGCCAGCAGCCTAGACAGGGGGCTGCGGAACACTGAAGCTTTCTTT. It translates to CASSLDRGLRNTEAFF. The whole variable domain, filled in from reference TRBV11-2 and TRBJ1-1, reads EAGVAQSPRYKIIEKRQSVAFWCNPISGHATLYWYQQILGQGPKLLIQFQNNGVVDDSQLPKDRFSAERLKGVDSTLKIQPAKLEDSAVYLCASSLDRGLRNTEAFFGQGTRLTVV.

This clone was recorded a few times. The same CDR3 can be traced to other DNA sequences in this sample. The V gene is TRBV19, the J gene TRBJ2-4, with a possible D match to TRBD1 (5 bases). The CDR3 length is 14 residues. Trimming took 3 bases from V and 2 from J, leaving 8 bases between them. From germline, CDR1 is LNHDA and CDR2 SQIVND (reference sequence). CDR3 in DNA: TGTGCCAGTAGTATTGCAGGGACCAAAAACATTCAGTACTTC. Its translation is CASSIAGTKNIQYF.

This rearrangement joins TRBV2 to TRBJ2-1; D is unresolved. V lost 5 bases to trimming and J lost 3 bases, with 8 bases between them. The germline CDR1 and CDR2 sequences are SNHLY and FYNNEI. The CDR3 sequence is 13 residues long. The CDR3 is CASSSRIYNEQFF. CDR3 nucleotides: TGTGCCAGCAGTTCGAGGATCTACAATGAGCAGTTCTTC.

The chain links TRBV28 to TRBJ2-1, with 8 nucleotides matching TRBD1. The CDR3 extends over 17 amino acids. Trimming cost V 5 bases and J 5 bases; bases outside gene matches: 14. Germline CDR1 and CDR2: MDHEN and SYDVKM. The CDR3 region has the DNA TGTGCCAGCAGTAGATTAAGACAGGGGAGAGAGAACAATGAGCAGTTCTTC. It translates to CASSRLRQGRENNEQFF.

This clone occurred once. This chain connects TRBV9 to TRBJ2-1, with D possibly being TRBD2 (6 bases). V lost 4 bases and J lost 5, with 10 bases in between. The CDR3 contains 13 residues. Germline-derived CDR1 and CDR2 are SGDLS and YYNGEE. As DNA, the CDR3 is TGTGCCAGCAGCCAAAGGACTAACAATGAGCAGTTCTTC. This gives the protein CASSQRTNNEQFF.

This clone showed up just once. V is TRBV5-1 and J is TRBJ2-2, with 8 nucleotides matching TRBD2. The CDR3 length is 15 residues. Germline CDR1 is SGHRS and CDR2 is YFSETQ. V dropped 2 bases and J dropped 7; count of bases not matched to a gene: 7. Here the CDR3 reads CASSLQAGVNGELFF. The CDR3, as DNA: TGCGCCAGCAGCTTACAAGCGGGAGTAAACGGGGAGCTGTTTTTT.

The gene calls are TRBV7-9 and TRBJ2-3, with D unclear. Looked up from germline, CDR1 is SEHNR and CDR2 is FQNEAQ (reference sequence). This CDR3 region has 13 residues. Trimming stripped 3 bases from V and 3 bases from J, with 7 bases between. This CDR3 reads CASSFEVTDTQYF. The CDR3 DNA is TGTGCCAGCAGCTTTGAGGTGACAGATACGCAGTATTTT.

The chain combines TRBV11-1 with TRBJ2-3; 9 bases map to TRBD2. This CDR3 has 16 amino acids. The J segment lost 2 bases and the V segment lost 4 bases, leaving 7 bases of the junction unmatched. Per germline, CDR1 SGHAT and CDR2 FQDESV (reference sequence). CDR3 amino acids: CASSYQAGGLTDTQYF. CDR3 sequence (DNA): TGTGCCAGCAGCTACCAAGCGGGAGGACTCACAGATACGCAGTATTTT.

This rearrangement joins TRBV7-2 to TRBJ1-5; maybe TRBD1 (6 bases). With 1 base removed from V and 0 bases from J, the gap between germline ends came to 13 bases. Germline V lookup: CDR1 SGHTA, CDR2 FQGNSA. This CDR3 is built from 17 residues. CDR3 loop: CASSLGPQGISNQPQHF. The DNA of the CDR3 is TGTGCCAGCAGCTTAGGCCCGCAGGGGATTAGCAATCAGCCCCAGCATTTT.

The J gene is TRBJ2-1, the V gene TRBV15; D unresolved. Germline lookup yields CDR1 LNHNV and CDR2 YYDKDF (reference sequence). The V end was cut by 0 bases, the J end by 0 bases, with 6 bases between. This CDR3 is 15 amino acids long. CDR3 DNA sequence: TGTGCCACCAGCAGAGATCGGTACTCCTACAATGAGCAGTTCTTC. Translation gives CATSRDRYSYNEQFF.

The CDR3 region has the DNA TGTGCCAGCAGCCAAGGCTATGTCAGGGGATTCTCTGGGGCCAACGTCCTGACTTTC. Encoded protein: CASSQGYVRGFSGANVLTF. The genes are TRBV4-2 and TRBJ2-6; TRBD1 might be the D (6 bases). The V gene's germline CDR1 is LGHNA and CDR2 YNFKEQ. V was cut by 1 base and J by 0 bases, with 16 bases left in between. The CDR3 loop spans 19 amino acids.

The V call is TRBV14, the J call TRBJ1-1; the match to TRBD1 covers 9 bases. CDR1 is SGHDN and CDR2 is FVKESK in the germline V gene. CDR3 length equals 15 residues. The V segment lost 3 bases and the J segment 4 bases; nucleotides outside the gene matches: 6. The CDR3 DNA follows: TGTGCCAGCAGCCATTACAGGGGGCTCGGCACTGAAGCTTTCTTT. Its protein product is CASSHYRGLGTEAFF.

The gene calls are TRBV19 and TRBJ1-4; maybe TRBD1 (5 bases). The CDR3 has 15 residues. The V gene's germline CDR1 is LNHDA and CDR2 SQIVND (reference sequence). Trimming cost V 3 bases and J 5 bases, with 13 bases left between them. In DNA form, the CDR3 reads TGTGCCAGTAGTATGGAAGGGGCAGACAATGAAAAACTGTTTTTT. It translates to CASSMEGADNEKLFF.

This clone was counted between two and nine times. The V call is TRBV18, the J call TRBJ1-5; D perhaps matches TRBD1 (6 bases). V was pared by 0 bases and J by 7 bases, with 7 bases between. The CDR3 is 13 amino acids. Germline CDR1 reads KGHSH; CDR2 reads LQKENI. CDR3 nucleotide sequence: TGTGCCAGCTCACCACCACAGGGCCAGCCCCAGCATTTT. It yields the protein CASSPPQGQPQHF. Supplemented by reference TRBV18 and TRBJ1-5, the full variable domain reads NAGVMQNPRHLVRRRGQEARLRCSPMKGHSHVYWYRQLPEEGLKFMVYLQKENIIDESGMPKERFSAEFPKEGPSILRIQQVVRGDSAAYFCASSPPQGQPQHFGDGTRLSIL.